This T cell receptor (beta chain) was profiled in a study of T cells in Graves' hyperthyroidism and ophthalmopathy. Germline V gives CDR1 SGHRS, CDR2 YFSETQ. The CDR3 runs 13 residues. J was trimmed by 7 bases and V by 4 bases; bases with no gene match: 6. Exclusion of a patient resulted from uncontrolled infection, other autoimmune disease, pregnancy or lactation. Amplification yielded TCR beta CDR3 regions, with RNA transcripts as the source. The HTBI primer set was used in a first-round RT-PCR of the TCR CDR3. TCRdb used MiXCR to reprocess the multiplex PCR reads, holding one entry per CDR3 protein. Of more than 500,000 distinct CDR3 sequences listed, 46% are singletons. This clonotype was recorded many times.

The sequencing input was peripheral blood or thyroid tissue (not recorded which). The rearrangement links TRBV5-1 to TRBJ1-2; TRBD1 matches 8 bases. This clonotype was sampled from an adult woman with Graves' disease, either hyperthyroidism or ophthalmopathy (not recorded which). CDR3 region: CASSGGQAPGYTF. The CDR3 DNA follows: TGCGCCAGCAGCGGGGGACAGGCCCCTGGCTACACCTTC.